One and the same sample provided the 27 T cell receptor beta chains below, sequenced in a study of blood T cell repertoires in COVID-19 (dated by TCRdb to about 2020). The library was produced with the immunoSEQ multiplex PCR assay. TCRdb carries this immuneACCESS record with in-frame sequences only. Its versions omit some clonotypes, under half of them owing to an unresolved V gene in the studies checked, with the rest unexplained. Within this sample are about 220,000 clones, with more than 65% of them counted one time only. The top ten constitute 3.5% to 4% of the sample. The specimen was peripheral blood. The receptors derive from an elderly woman with acute or convalescent COVID-19.

V is TRBV27 and J is TRBJ2-1; no reliable D call. Per the germline V gene, CDR1 is MNHEY and CDR2 is SMNVEV (reference sequence). V dropped 3 bases and J dropped 8 bases, with 8 bases sitting between them. The CDR3 sequence is 12 residues long. The CDR3 spells CASSFAGYEQFF. DNA of the CDR3: TGTGCCAGCAGTTTTGCAGGCTATGAGCAGTTCTTC.

The V call is TRBV3-1 (or the pseudogene TRBV3-2), the J call TRBJ1-6; tentatively, D is TRBD1 (5 bases). The V end lost 8 bases, the J end lost 7 bases, and 15 bases lay between the germline ends. Germline V gives CDR1 LGHDT, CDR2 YNNKEL (reference sequence). The CDR3 consists of 14 residues. CDR3 bases: TGTGCCAGCGTCCTCGGGACTCGGAATTCACCCCTCCACTTT. Its translation: CASVLGTRNSPLHF.

The chain carries TRBV23-1 and TRBJ1-4; D perhaps matches TRBD1 (5 bases). TRBV23-1 has ORF status, its function being uncertain. V lost 4 bases, J lost 7 bases, and 19 bases lay in between. This CDR3 spans 16 amino acids. In nucleotides, the CDR3 is TGCGCCAGCAGTCTTTCGGTGGAGGGGCGGAGTGAAAAACTGTTTTTT. Encoded protein: CASSLSVEGRSEKLFF.

This chain links TRBV11-2 with TRBJ2-1; 11 bases align to TRBD2. The V and J ends lost 5 bases and 4 bases, in that order; junction bases with no gene match: 7. CDR1 and CDR2 (germline): SGHAT, FQNNGV. The CDR3 covers 16 residues. The CDR3 DNA reads TGTGCCAGCAGCCCGCGACTAGCGGGGAGTTACAATGAGCAGTTCTTC. It encodes CASSPRLAGSYNEQFF.

This clone was recorded a few times. The chain has TRBV12-3 or TRBV12-4 and TRBJ2-7, with D possibly matching TRBD1 (5 bases). V dropped 3 bases and J dropped 0 bases, with 6 bases sitting between them. This CDR3 is 13 amino acids long. CDR3 sequence reads: CASSFRDSYEQYF. The CDR3 region has the DNA TGTGCCAGCAGTTTCAGGGACTCCTACGAGCAGTACTTC.

J is TRBJ1-1 and V is TRBV4-2; perhaps TRBD1 as D (5 bases). There are 16 residues in the CDR3. Germline assignment: CDR1 LGHNA and CDR2 YNFKEQ. Trimming cost V 0 bases and J 3 bases, with 14 bases left between them. The CDR3 DNA reads as TGTGCCAGCAGCCAAGAGCTAAGGGGCGAGTACACTGAAGCTTTCTTT. It encodes CASSQELRGEYTEAFF.

The V call is TRBV9, the J call TRBJ1-2, with D maybe TRBD1 (6 bases). The V end lost 3 bases, the J end lost 2 bases, and 11 bases lay between the germline ends. Germline V gene sequence: CDR1 SGDLS, CDR2 YYNGEE. This CDR3 contains 14 residues. CDR3 sequence reads: CASSGGHVNYGYTF. The DNA of the CDR3 is TGTGCCAGCAGCGGGGGACACGTAAACTATGGCTACACCTTC.

V is TRBV5-4 and J is TRBJ2-2; tentative D call: TRBD2 (6 bases). V dropped 6 bases and J dropped 1 base, with 13 bases sitting between them. This CDR3 is built from 15 residues. Germline-derived CDR1 and CDR2 are SGHNT and YYREEE (reference sequence). CDR3 sequence reads: CASTLIGGNTGELFF. The CDR3 DNA follows: TGTGCCAGCACCCTGATCGGGGGGAACACCGGGGAGCTGTTTTTT.

This clone was found a few times. V and J are TRBV20-1 and TRBJ1-3; a possible D gene is TRBD1 (6 bases). The germline V gene has CDR1 DFQATT and CDR2 SNEGSKA (reference sequence). The length of the CDR3 is 15 residues. The V and J ends lost 3 bases and 3 bases respectively, with 15 bases between them. CDR3 sequence: CSASWPSGVGNTIYF. The DNA of the CDR3 is TGCAGTGCTAGTTGGCCGTCAGGGGTTGGAAACACCATATATTTT.

This chain links TRBV12-3 or TRBV12-4 with TRBJ1-2; TRBD1 might be the D (5 bases). Trimming shortened V by 6 bases and J by 4 bases, and 9 bases separated the two germline ends. The CDR3 extends over 12 amino acids. Written as DNA, the CDR3 is TGTGCCAGCAGACTGGGGGGCTATGGCTACACCTTC. Its protein is CASRLGGYGYTF.

In its sample, this clone was seen once. The V gene is TRBV5-1, the J gene TRBJ2-1, with 8 positions matching TRBD2. Germline V gene sequence: CDR1 SGHRS, CDR2 YFSETQ. Losses at the gene ends were 4 bases for V and 1 base for J; bases not matched to a gene: 10. The CDR3 consists of 17 residues. In DNA form, the CDR3 reads TGCGCCAGCAGCCGCGGGGGCAGCGGGGGTTCCTACAATGAGCAGTTCTTC. Translation gives CASSRGGSGGSYNEQFF.

In its sample, this clone was seen a few times. The genes are TRBV7-2 and TRBJ1-2; D unclear. V dropped 2 bases and J dropped 6 bases, with 16 bases sitting between them. This CDR3 has 15 residues. From germline, CDR1 is SGHTA and CDR2 FQGNSA. The CDR3 sequence: CASSLQRREFDGYTF. CDR3 coding DNA: TGTGCCAGCAGCTTACAGAGGAGGGAGTTTGATGGCTACACCTTC.

This sequence joins TRBV7-8 and TRBJ1-1; tentative D call: TRBD1 (5 bases). Germline CDR1 reads SGHVS; CDR2 reads FQNEAQ. This CDR3 spans 13 amino acids. V was pared by 5 bases and J by 0 bases, with 7 bases between. The CDR3 region is CASSRQMNTEAFF. DNA for the CDR3: TGTGCCAGCAGCCGACAGATGAACACTGAAGCTTTCTTT. Using reference TRBV7-8 and TRBJ1-1 for the parts outside the CDR3, the full variable domain is GAGVSQSPRYKVAKRGQDVALRCDPISGHVSLFWYQQALGQGPEFLTYFQNEAQLDKSGLPSDRFFAERPEGSVSTLKIQRTQQEDSAVYLCASSRQMNTEAFFGQGTRLTVV.

This chain connects TRBV6-5 to TRBJ1-2, with TRBD1 matching over 7 bases. Germline assignment: CDR1 MNHEY and CDR2 SVGAGI. This CDR3 is 12 amino acids long. Trimming cost V 6 bases and J 4 bases; bases outside gene matches: 2. The CDR3 DNA reads TGTGCCAGCAGGGACAGGCCCTATGGCTACACCTTC. Protein product: CASRDRPYGYTF.

This chain links TRBV28 with TRBJ2-7; 8 nucleotides align to TRBD1. CDR1 MDHEN and CDR2 SYDVKM come from the germline V gene. V was clipped by 3 bases and J by 3 bases; unmatched bases: 7. The CDR3 runs to 15 residues. CDR3 residues: CASSFRGRVSYEQYF. CDR3 bases: TGTGCCAGCAGTTTCAGGGGGCGCGTTAGCTACGAGCAGTACTTC.

The chain employs TRBV5-1 and TRBJ1-2; perhaps TRBD1 as D (5 bases). The V end was cut by 6 bases, the J end by 3 bases, with 15 bases between. Germline CDR1 is SGHRS and CDR2 is YFSETQ. The CDR3 totals 14 residues. CDR3 DNA: TGCGCCAGCACGCCACGGGGGGACTACTATGGCTACACCTTC. It encodes CASTPRGDYYGYTF.

This clone was seen once. This CDR3 reads CATSDDRTRGIGELFF. The CDR3 DNA follows: TGTGCCACCAGTGATGACAGAACCCGTGGGATCGGGGAGCTGTTTTTT. V gene TRBV24-1 combines with J gene TRBJ2-2; D may be TRBD1 (5 bases). Per the germline V gene, CDR1 is KGHDR and CDR2 is SFDVKD. V was shortened by 3 bases and J by 7 bases, with 17 bases between the two germline ends. The CDR3 covers 16 residues.

The chain couples TRBV7-2 to TRBJ2-2; 7 bases are shared with TRBD2. The CDR3 contains 17 residues. Germline V lookup: CDR1 SGHTA, CDR2 FQGNSA. With 5 bases clipped from V and 6 bases from J, the junction kept 15 bases outside the gene matches. The CDR3 region has the DNA TGTGCCAGCAGCGGCCGGGATCCGGGGGGTGGCGCCGGGGAGCTGTTTTTT. This gives the protein CASSGRDPGGGAGELFF.

The V call is TRBV6-1, the J call TRBJ2-7; TRBD1 is a possible D gene (6 bases). Germline V gives CDR1 MNHNS, CDR2 SASEGT. V was clipped by 2 bases and J by 3 bases, with 14 bases between them. This CDR3 spans 15 amino acids. In DNA, the CDR3 is TGTGCCAGCAGTGAAATTTTTGCGACAGGCTACGAGCAGTACTTC. Protein sequence: CASSEIFATGYEQYF.

This rearrangement joins TRBV6-6 to TRBJ1-2; possibly TRBD1 for D (5 bases). The germline CDR1 and CDR2 sequences are MNHNY and SVGAGI (reference sequence). Trimming removed 6 bases at V and 3 bases at J, with 11 bases between. This CDR3 has 13 residues. Here the CDR3 DNA reads TGTGCCAGCAGCTTTCAGGGCGACTATGGCTACACCTTC. Its protein is CASSFQGDYGYTF.

V gene TRBV7-9 combines with J gene TRBJ2-2; weak D call: TRBD2 (7 bases). Looked up from germline, CDR1 is SEHNR and CDR2 is FQNEAQ (reference sequence). V was cut by 11 bases and J by 1 base, with 14 bases left in between. This CDR3 has 14 residues. CDR3 in DNA: TGTGCCCGCGCGGGGGCGAAGAACACCGGGGAGCTGTTTTTT. The encoded protein is CARAGAKNTGELFF.

This chain connects TRBV3-1 (or the pseudogene TRBV3-2) to TRBJ2-7; D not certain. V was cut by 4 bases and J by 4 bases, with 20 bases left in between. The CDR3 has 16 amino acids. The germline gives CDR1 LGHDT, CDR2 YNNKEL (reference sequence). CDR3 sequence (DNA): TGTGCCAGCAGCCCCCGGTCGGTGACTCGCCCTTACGAGCAGTACTTC. Residues: CASSPRSVTRPYEQYF.

This chain connects TRBV6-4 to TRBJ1-6; D is perhaps TRBD1 (5 bases). Looked up from germline, CDR1 is MRHNA and CDR2 is SNTAGT. This CDR3 comprises 14 residues. The V gene lost 6 bases and the J gene lost 10 bases, with 16 bases spanning the gap. The CDR3 sequence: CASRISQGLSPLHF. CDR3 coding DNA: TGTGCCAGCAGGATTTCCCAGGGTTTGTCACCCCTCCACTTT.

The chain is built from TRBV5-4 and TRBJ2-6; no clear D. Trimming shortened V by 3 bases and J by 0 bases, and 7 bases separated the two germline ends. Germline V CDR1 and CDR2: SGHNT, YYREEE (reference sequence). The CDR3 is 15 amino acids. The CDR3 protein is CASSSRDSGANVLTF. CDR3 nucleotides: TGTGCCAGCAGCTCGAGAGACTCTGGGGCCAACGTCCTGACTTTC.

The chain has TRBV18 and TRBJ1-6, with no clear D. V shed 3 bases and J shed 10 bases, with 16 bases lying between them. The germline gives CDR1 KGHSH, CDR2 LQKENI. This CDR3 has 15 amino acids. The CDR3 loop reads CASSPPGTRDSPLHF. The CDR3 bases are TGTGCCAGCTCACCCCCGGGAACCCGCGACTCACCCCTCCACTTT. The whole variable domain, filled in from reference TRBV18 and TRBJ1-6, reads NAGVMQNPRHLVRRRGQEARLRCSPMKGHSHVYWYRQLPEEGLKFMVYLQKENIIDESGMPKERFSAEFPKEGPSILRIQQVVRGDSAAYFCASSPPGTRDSPLHFGNGTRLTVT.

CDR3: CSASGTVVGAYEQYF. The CDR3 DNA is TGCAGTGCCAGTGGGACAGTCGTTGGGGCTTACGAGCAGTACTTC. The chain joins TRBV20-1 to TRBJ2-7, with 7 bases identical to TRBD1. CDR1 DFQATT and CDR2 SNEGSKA come from the germline V gene (reference sequence). The CDR3 has 15 amino acids. V lost 6 bases to trimming and J lost 4 bases; unmatched junction nucleotides: 15.

This clone appeared a single time. This chain joins TRBV5-3 and TRBJ2-3; D gene unclear. TRBV5-3 is filed as an ORF, its function uncertain. The CDR3 sequence is 16 residues long. V gave up 4 bases and J gave up 0 bases, with 15 bases separating them. In nucleotides, the CDR3 is TGTGCCAGAAGCCGCTCTAACGGGTCTAGCACAGATACGCAGTATTTT. Its translation: CARSRSNGSSTDTQYF.